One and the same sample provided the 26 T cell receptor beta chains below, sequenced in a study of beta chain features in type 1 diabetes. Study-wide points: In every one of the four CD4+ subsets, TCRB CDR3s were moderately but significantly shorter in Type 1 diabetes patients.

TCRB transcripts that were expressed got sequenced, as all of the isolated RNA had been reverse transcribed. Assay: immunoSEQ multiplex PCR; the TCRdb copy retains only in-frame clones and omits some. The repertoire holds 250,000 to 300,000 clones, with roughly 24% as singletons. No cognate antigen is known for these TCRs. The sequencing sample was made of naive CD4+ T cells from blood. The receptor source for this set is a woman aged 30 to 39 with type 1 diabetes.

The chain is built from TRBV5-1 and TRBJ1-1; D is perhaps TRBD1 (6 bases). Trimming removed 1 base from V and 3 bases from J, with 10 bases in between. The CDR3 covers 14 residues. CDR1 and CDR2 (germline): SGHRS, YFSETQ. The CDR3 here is CASSLTGPHTEAFF. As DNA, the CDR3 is TGCGCCAGCAGCTTGACAGGGCCCCACACTGAAGCTTTCTTT.

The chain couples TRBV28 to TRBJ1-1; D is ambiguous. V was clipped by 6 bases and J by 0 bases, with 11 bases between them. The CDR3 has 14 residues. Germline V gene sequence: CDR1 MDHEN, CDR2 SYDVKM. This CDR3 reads CASSLRVLNTEAFF. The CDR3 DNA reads TGTGCCAGCAGCCTTCGGGTATTGAACACTGAAGCTTTCTTT. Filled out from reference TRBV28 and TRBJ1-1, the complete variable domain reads DVKVTQSSRYLVKRTGEKVFLECVQDMDHENMFWYRQDPGLGLRLIYFSYDVKMKEKGDIPEGYSVSREKKERFSLILESASTNQTSMYLCASSLRVLNTEAFFGQGTRLTVV.

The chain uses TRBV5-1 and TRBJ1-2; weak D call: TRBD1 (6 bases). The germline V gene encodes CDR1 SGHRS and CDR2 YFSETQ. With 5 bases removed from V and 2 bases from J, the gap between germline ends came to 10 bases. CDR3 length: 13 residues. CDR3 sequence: CASSAGENYGYTF. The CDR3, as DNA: TGCGCCAGCAGTGCAGGGGAGAACTATGGCTACACCTTC.

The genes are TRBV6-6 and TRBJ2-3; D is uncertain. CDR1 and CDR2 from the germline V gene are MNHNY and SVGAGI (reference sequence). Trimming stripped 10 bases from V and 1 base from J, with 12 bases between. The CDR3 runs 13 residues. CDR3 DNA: TGTGCCACCGGTGGAGTGGGCACAGATACGCAGTATTTT. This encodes CATGGVGTDTQYF.

CDR3 region: CASSVGSSNQPQHF. DNA of the CDR3: TGTGCCAGCAGCGTAGGGAGTAGCAATCAGCCCCAGCATTTT. This chain uses TRBV9 with TRBJ1-5; D ambiguous. The V gene's germline CDR1 is SGDLS and CDR2 YYNGEE. V lost 0 bases, J lost 0 bases, and 4 bases lay in between. CDR3 length: 14 amino acids.

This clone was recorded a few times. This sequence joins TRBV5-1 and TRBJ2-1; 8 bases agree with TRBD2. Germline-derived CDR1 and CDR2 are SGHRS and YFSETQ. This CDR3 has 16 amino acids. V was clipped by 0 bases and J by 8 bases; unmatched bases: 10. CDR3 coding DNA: TGCGCCAGCAGCTTGGGGACTAGCTTCTCCCTGGATGAGCAGTTCTTC. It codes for CASSLGTSFSLDEQFF.

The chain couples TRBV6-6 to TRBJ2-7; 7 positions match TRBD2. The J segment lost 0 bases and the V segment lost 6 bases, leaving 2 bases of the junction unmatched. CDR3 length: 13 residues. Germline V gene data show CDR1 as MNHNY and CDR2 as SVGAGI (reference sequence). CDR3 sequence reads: CASSGTNSYEQYF. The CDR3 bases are TGTGCCAGCAGCGGGACTAACTCCTACGAGCAGTACTTC.

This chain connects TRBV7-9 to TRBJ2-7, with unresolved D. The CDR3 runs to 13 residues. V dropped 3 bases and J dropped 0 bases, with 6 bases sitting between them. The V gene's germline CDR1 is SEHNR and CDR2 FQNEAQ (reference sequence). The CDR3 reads CASSFSVSYEQYF. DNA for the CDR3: TGTGCCAGCAGCTTTAGTGTCTCCTACGAGCAGTACTTC.

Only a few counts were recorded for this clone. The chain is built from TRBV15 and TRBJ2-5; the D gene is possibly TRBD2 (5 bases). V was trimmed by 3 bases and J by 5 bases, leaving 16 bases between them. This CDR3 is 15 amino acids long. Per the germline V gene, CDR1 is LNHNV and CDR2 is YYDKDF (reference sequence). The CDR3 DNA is TGTGCCACCAGCAGCAGACGTCTAAGAGGGGAGACCCAGTACTTC. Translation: CATSSRRLRGETQYF.

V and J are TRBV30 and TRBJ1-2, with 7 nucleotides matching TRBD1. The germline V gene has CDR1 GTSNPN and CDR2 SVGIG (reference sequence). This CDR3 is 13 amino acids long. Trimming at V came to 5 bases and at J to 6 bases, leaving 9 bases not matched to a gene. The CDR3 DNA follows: TGTGCCTGGTCCAAACAGGGGATCGATGGCTACACCTTC. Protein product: CAWSKQGIDGYTF.

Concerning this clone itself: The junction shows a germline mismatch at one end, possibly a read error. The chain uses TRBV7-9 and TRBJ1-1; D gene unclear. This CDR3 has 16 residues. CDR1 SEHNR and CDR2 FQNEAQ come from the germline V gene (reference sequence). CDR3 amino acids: CASSQTPGAMNAEAFF. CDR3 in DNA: TGTGCCAGCAGCCAGACTCCGGGAGCCATGAACGCTGAAGCTTTCTTT. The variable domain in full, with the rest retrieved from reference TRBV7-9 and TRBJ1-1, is DTGVSQNPRHKITKRGQNVTFRCDPISEHNRLYWYRQTLGQGPEFLTYFQNEAQLEKSRLLSDRFSAERPKGSFSTLEIQRTEQGDSAMYLCASSQTPGAMNAEAFFGQGTRLTVV.

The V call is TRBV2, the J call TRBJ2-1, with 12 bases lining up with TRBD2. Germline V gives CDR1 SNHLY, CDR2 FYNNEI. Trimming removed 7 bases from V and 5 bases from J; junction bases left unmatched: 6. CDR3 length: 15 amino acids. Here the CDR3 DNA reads TGTGCCAGCAACCGACTAGCGGGAGAGGACAATGAGCAGTTCTTC. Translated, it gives CASNRLAGEDNEQFF.

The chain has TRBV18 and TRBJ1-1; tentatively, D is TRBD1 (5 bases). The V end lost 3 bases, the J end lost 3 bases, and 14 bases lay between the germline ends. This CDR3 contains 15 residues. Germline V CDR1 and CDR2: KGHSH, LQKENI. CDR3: CASSPPNGGDTEAFF. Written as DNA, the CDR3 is TGTGCCAGCTCACCGCCCAATGGGGGGGACACTGAAGCTTTCTTT.

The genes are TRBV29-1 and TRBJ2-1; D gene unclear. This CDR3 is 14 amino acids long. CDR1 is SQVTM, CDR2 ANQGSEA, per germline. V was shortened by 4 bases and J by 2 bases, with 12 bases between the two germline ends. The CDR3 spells CSVGHVATYNEQFF. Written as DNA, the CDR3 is TGCAGCGTTGGTCATGTGGCCACCTACAATGAGCAGTTCTTC.

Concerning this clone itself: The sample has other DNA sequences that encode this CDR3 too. The CDR3 sequence is CASSPTRSYNEQFF. CDR3 nucleotide sequence: TGTGCCAGCTCACCAACCAGATCCTACAATGAGCAGTTCTTC. The chain combines TRBV18 with TRBJ2-1; D gene unclear. Germline CDR1 and CDR2: KGHSH and LQKENI. The CDR3 is made up of 14 amino acids. V was shortened by 2 bases and J by 1 base, with 6 bases between the two germline ends.

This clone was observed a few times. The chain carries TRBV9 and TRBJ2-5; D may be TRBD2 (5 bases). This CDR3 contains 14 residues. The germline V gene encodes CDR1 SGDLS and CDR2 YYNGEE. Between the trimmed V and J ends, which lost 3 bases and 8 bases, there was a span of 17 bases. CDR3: CASSATRDKATQYF. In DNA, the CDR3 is TGTGCCAGCAGCGCCACCCGGGATAAGGCCACCCAGTACTTC.

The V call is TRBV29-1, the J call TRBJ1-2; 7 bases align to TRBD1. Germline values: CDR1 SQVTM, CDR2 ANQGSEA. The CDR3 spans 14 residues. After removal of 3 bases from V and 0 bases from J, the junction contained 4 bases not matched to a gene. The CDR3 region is CSVEGQLTNYGYTF. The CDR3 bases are TGCAGCGTTGAGGGACAGTTGACTAACTATGGCTACACCTTC.

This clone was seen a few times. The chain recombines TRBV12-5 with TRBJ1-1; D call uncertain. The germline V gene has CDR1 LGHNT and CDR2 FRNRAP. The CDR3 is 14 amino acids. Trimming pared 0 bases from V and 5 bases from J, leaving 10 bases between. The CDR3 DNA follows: TGTGCTAGTGGTTTGGTCCTCTTGGAGACTGAAGCTTTCTTT. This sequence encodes CASGLVLLETEAFF.

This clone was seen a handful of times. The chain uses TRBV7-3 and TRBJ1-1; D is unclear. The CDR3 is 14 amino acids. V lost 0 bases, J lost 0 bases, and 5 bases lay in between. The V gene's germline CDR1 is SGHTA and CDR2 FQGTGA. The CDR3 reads CASSLTQVNTEAFF. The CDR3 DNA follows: TGTGCCAGCAGCTTAACCCAGGTGAACACTGAAGCTTTCTTT.

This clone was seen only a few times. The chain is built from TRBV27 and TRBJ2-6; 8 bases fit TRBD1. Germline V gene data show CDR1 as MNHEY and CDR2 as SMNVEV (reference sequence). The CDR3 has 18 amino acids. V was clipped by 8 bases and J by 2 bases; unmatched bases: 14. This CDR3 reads CASSSLGQVGTGANVLTF. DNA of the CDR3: TGTGCCAGCTCATCTTTGGGACAGGTGGGAACTGGGGCCAACGTCCTGACTTTC.

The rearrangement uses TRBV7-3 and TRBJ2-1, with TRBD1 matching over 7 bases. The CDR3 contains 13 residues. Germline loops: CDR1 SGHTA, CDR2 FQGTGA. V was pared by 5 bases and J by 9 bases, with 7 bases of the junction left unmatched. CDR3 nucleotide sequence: TGTGCCAGCAGCAACGACAGGGTCGGTGAGCAGTTCTTC. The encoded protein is CASSNDRVGEQFF.

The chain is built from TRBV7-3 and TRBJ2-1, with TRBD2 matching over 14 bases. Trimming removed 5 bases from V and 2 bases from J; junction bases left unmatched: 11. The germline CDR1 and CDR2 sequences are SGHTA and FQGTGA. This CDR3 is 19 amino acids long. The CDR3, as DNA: TGTGCCAGCAGCCCACCACCGGGACTAGCGGGAGAAACCTACAATGAGCAGTTCTTC. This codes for CASSPPPGLAGETYNEQFF.

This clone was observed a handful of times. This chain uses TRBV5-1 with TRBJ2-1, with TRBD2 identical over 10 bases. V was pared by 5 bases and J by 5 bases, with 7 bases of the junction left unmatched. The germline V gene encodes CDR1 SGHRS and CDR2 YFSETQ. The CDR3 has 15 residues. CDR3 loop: CASRIRLAGDNEQFF. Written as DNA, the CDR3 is TGCGCCAGCAGAATCCGGCTAGCGGGAGACAATGAGCAGTTCTTC. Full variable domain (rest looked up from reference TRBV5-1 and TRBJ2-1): KAGVTQTPRYLIKTRGQQVTLSCSPISGHRSVSWYQQTPGQGLQFLFEYFSETQRNKGNFPGRFSGRQFSNSRSEMNVSTLELGDSALYLCASRIRLAGDNEQFFGPGTRLTVL.

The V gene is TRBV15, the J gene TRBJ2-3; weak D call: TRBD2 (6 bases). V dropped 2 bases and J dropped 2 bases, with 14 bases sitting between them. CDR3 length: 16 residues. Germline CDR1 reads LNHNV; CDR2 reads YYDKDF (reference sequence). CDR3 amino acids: CATSRIQDYPTDTQYF. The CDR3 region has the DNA TGTGCCACCAGCAGAATCCAGGACTACCCCACAGATACGCAGTATTTT.

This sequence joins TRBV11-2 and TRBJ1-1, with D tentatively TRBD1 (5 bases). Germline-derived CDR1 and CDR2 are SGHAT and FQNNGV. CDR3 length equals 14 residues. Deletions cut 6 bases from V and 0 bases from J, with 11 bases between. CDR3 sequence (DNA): TGTGCCAGCAGAGTTGACAGAATGAACACTGAAGCTTTCTTT. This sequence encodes CASRVDRMNTEAFF.

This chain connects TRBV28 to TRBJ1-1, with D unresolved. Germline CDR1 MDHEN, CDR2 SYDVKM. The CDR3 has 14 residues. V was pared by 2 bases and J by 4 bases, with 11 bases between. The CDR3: CASSLHGEVTEAFF. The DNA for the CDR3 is TGTGCCAGCAGTTTACACGGGGAAGTCACTGAAGCTTTCTTT.